This note documents a single T cell receptor (beta chain) sequence. V lost 0 bases and J 1 base, leaving 7 bases between the germline ends. The CDR3 extends over 14 amino acids. Germline CDR1 SGHNT, CDR2 YENEEA. These data originate in a study of control samples from healthy donors and cancer patients. This table comes from immunoSEQ multiplex PCR, and its TCRdb copy is limited to in-frame clones, with some not included. The sample has roughly 400,000 clones, about 93% seen once. Sequences were obtained from PBMCs. The chain carries TRBV11-3 and TRBJ2-7; D possibly matches TRBD1 or TRBD2 (5 bases each). This clonotype originated in a man aged 40-49 years with head and neck cancer. In nucleotides, the CDR3 is TGTGCCAGCAGCTTAGAGGGACGATCCTACGAGCAGTACTTC. Translating it yields CASSLEGRSYEQYF.